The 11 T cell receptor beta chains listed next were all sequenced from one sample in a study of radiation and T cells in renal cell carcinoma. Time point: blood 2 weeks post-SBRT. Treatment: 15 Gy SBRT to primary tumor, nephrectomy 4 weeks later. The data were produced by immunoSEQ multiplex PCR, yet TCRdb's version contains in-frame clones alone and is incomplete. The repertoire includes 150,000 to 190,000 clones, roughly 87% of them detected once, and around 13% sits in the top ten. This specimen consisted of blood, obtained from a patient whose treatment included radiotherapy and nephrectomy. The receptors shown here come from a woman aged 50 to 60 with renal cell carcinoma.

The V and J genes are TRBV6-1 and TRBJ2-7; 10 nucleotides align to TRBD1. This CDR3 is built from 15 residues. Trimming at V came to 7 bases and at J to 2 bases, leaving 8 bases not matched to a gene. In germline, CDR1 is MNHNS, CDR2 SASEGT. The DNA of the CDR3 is TGTGCCAGCACCCAAGGGACAGGGGATCCCTACGAGCAGTACTTC. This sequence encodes CASTQGTGDPYEQYF.

CDR3 sequence: CASSLRQGDNEQFF. Here the CDR3 DNA reads TGCGCCAGCAGCTTGCGGCAGGGGGACAATGAGCAGTTCTTC. The genes are TRBV5-1 and TRBJ2-1, with TRBD1 matching over 7 bases. Germline assignment: CDR1 SGHRS and CDR2 YFSETQ. The V segment lost 1 base and the J segment 5 bases; nucleotides outside the gene matches: 3. The CDR3 length is 14 residues.

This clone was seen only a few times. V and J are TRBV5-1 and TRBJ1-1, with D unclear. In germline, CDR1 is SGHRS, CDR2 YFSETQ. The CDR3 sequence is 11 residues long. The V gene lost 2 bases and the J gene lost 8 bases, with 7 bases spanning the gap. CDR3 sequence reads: CASSFGPEAFF. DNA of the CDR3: TGCGCCAGCAGCTTCGGACCCGAAGCTTTCTTT. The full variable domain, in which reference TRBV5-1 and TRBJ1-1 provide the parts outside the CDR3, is KAGVTQTPRYLIKTRGQQVTLSCSPISGHRSVSWYQQTPGQGLQFLFEYFSETQRNKGNFPGRFSGRQFSNSRSEMNVSTLELGDSALYLCASSFGPEAFFGQGTRLTVV.

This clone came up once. The chain's CDR3 is CASSVGHLTSTDTQYF. CDR3 DNA: TGTGCCAGCAGCGTAGGCCACCTGACTAGCACAGATACGCAGTATTTT. The chain recombines TRBV9 with TRBJ2-3; no firm D call. The V end was cut by 0 bases, the J end by 0 bases, with 11 bases between. Per the germline V gene, CDR1 is SGDLS and CDR2 is YYNGEE. This CDR3 spans 16 amino acids.

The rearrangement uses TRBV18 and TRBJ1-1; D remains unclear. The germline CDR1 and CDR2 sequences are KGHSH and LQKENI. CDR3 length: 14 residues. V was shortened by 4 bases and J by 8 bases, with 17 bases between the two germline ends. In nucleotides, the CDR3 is TGTGCCAGCTCACGAGAAGGGAATCGTGGCGAAGCTTTCTTT. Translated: CASSREGNRGEAFF. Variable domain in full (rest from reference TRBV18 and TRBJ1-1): NAGVMQNPRHLVRRRGQEARLRCSPMKGHSHVYWYRQLPEEGLKFMVYLQKENIIDESGMPKERFSAEFPKEGPSILRIQQVVRGDSAAYFCASSREGNRGEAFFGQGTRLTVV.

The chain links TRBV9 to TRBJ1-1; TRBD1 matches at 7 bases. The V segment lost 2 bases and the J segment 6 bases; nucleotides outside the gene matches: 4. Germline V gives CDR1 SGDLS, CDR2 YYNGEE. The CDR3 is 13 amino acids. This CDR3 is CASSVLQGSEAFF. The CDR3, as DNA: TGTGCCAGCAGCGTTTTACAGGGGTCTGAAGCTTTCTTT.

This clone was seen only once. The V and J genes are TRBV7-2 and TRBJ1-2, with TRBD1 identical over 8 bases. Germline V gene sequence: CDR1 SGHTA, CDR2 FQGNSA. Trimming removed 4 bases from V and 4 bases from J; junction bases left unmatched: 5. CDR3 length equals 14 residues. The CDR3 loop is CASSSTGEGYGYTF. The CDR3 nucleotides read TGTGCCAGCAGCTCGACAGGGGAAGGCTATGGCTACACCTTC.

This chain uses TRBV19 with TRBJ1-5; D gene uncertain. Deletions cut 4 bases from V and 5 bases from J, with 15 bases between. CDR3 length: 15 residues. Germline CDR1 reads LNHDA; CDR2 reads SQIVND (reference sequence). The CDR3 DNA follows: TGTGCCAGTAGTACCTCGGGGAGGGTTCATCAGCCCCAGCATTTT. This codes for CASSTSGRVHQPQHF.

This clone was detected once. As DNA, the CDR3 is TGTGCCAGCGGCAGGGGGCTAGGAACTGAAGCTTTCTTT. Encoded protein: CASGRGLGTEAFF. This chain connects TRBV5-5 to TRBJ1-1; 8 positions match TRBD1. V was pared by 7 bases and J by 5 bases, with 7 bases of the junction left unmatched. CDR3 size: 13 residues. Germline V gene lookup returns CDR1 SGHKS and CDR2 YYEKEE (reference sequence).

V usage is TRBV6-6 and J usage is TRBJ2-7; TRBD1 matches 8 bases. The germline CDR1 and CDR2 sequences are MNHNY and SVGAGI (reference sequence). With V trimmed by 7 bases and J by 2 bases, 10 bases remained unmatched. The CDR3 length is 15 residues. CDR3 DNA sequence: TGTGCCAGCACCTTCGACAGGGGAGGTCCCTACGAGCAGTACTTC. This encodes CASTFDRGGPYEQYF.

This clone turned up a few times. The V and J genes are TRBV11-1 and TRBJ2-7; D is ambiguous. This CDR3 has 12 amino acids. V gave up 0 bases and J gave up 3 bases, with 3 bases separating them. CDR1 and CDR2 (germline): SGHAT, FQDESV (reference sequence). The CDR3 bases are TGTGCCAGCAGCTTAGCCTTCTACGAGCAGTACTTC. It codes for CASSLAFYEQYF. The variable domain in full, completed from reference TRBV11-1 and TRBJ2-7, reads EAEVAQSPRYKITEKSQAVAFWCDPISGHATLYWYRQILGQGPELLVQFQDESVVDDSQLPKDRFSAERLKGVDSTLKIQPAELGDSAMYLCASSLAFYEQYFGPGTRLTVT.